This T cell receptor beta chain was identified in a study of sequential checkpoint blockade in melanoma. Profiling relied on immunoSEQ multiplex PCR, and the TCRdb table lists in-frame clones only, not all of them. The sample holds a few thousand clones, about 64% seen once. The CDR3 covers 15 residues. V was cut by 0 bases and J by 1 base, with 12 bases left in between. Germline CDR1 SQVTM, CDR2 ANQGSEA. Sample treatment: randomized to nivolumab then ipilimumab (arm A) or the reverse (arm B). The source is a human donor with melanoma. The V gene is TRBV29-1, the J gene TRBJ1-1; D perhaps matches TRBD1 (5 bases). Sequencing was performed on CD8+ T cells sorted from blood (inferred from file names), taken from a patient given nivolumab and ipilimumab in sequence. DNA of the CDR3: TGCAGCGTTGAAGACCGCAGGGTCGGGAACACTGAAGCTTTCTTT. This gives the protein CSVEDRRVGNTEAFF.